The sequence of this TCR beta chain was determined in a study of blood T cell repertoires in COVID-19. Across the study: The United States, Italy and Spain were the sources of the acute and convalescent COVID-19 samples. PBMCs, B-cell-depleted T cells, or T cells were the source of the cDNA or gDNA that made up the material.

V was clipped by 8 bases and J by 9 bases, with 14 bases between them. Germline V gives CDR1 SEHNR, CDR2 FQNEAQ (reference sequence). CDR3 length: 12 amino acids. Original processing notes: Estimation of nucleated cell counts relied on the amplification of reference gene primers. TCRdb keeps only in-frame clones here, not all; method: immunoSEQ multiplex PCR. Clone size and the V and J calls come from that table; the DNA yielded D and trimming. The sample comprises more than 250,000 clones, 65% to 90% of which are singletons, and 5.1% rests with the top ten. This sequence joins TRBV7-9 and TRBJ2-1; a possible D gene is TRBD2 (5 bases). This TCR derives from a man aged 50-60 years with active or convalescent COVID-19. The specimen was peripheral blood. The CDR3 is CASSPGSGEQFF. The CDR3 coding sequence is TGTGCCAGCTCTCCGGGGAGCGGTGAGCAGTTCTTC.